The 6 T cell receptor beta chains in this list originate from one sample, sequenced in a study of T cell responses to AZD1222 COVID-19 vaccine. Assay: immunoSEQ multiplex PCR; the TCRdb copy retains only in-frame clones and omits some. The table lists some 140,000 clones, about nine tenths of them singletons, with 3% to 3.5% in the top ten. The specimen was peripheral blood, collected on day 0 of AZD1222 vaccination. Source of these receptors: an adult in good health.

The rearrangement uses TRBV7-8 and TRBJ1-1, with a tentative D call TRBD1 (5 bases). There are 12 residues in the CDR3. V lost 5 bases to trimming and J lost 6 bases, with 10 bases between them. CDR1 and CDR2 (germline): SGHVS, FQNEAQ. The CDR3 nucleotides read TGTGCCAGCAGCCGAGCGGGGGCTGAAGCTTTCTTT. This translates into CASSRAGAEAFF.

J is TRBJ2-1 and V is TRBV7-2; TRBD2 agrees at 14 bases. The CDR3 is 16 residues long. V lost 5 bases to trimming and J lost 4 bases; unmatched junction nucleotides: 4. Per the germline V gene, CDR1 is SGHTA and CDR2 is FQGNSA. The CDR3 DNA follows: TGTGCCAGCAGCACTCGACTAGCGGGGGGGTACAATGAGCAGTTCTTC. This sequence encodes CASSTRLAGGYNEQFF.

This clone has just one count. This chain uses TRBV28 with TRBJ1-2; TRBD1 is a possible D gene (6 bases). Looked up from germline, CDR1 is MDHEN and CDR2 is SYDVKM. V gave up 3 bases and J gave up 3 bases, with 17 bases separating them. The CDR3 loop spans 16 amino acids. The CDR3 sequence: CASSFSLERQDYGYTF. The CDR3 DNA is TGTGCCAGCAGTTTTTCCCTTGAGAGACAGGACTATGGCTACACCTTC.

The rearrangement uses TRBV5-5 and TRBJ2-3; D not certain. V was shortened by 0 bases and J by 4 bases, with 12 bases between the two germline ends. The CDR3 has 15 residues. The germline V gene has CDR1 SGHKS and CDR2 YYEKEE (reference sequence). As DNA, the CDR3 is TGTGCCAGCAGCTTGGAGGGTTTAGGTTCAGATACGCAGTATTTT. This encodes CASSLEGLGSDTQYF.

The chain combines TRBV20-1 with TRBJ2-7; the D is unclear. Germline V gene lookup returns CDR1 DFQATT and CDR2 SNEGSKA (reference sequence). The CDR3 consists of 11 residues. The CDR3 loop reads CSAVTPYEQYF. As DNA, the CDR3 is TGCAGCGCCGTGACACCCTACGAGCAGTACTTC.

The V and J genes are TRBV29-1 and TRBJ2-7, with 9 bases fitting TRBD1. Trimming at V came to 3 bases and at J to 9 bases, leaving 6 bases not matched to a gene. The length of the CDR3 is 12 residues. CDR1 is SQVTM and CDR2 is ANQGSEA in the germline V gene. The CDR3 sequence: CSVEGQGRVQYF. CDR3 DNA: TGCAGCGTTGAGGGACAGGGTAGGGTGCAGTACTTC.